The text below deals with one TCR beta chain. Unique molecular identifiers were used in preparing the TCRbeta library. TCRdb re-called the PCR reads with MiXCR, one entry per CDR3 protein. The repertoire consists of about 510,000 distinct CDR3 sequences, with more than 9.5% occurring once and the leading ten covering 14%. The sample originates from a study of T-cell reconstitution after alpha-beta-depleted transplantation in children. The sequence derives from a female patient aged 2 to 10 who had a stem cell transplant for aplastic anemia, so the T cells may come from the graft donor. Sequenced here: PBMCs, mostly from graft donor cells, sampled 180 days after TCRalphabeta/CD19-depleted stem cell transplant.

The chain's CDR3 is CASSLVASATCNEQFF. The CDR3 DNA reads TGTGCCAGCAGCTTAGTCGCTAGCGCTACCTGCAATGAGCAGTTCTTC. The chain has TRBV7-2 and TRBJ2-1; D is possibly TRBD2 (6 bases). The CDR3 spans 16 residues. In germline, CDR1 is SGHTA, CDR2 FQGNSA. Trimming took off 1 base at V and 6 bases at J, with 16 bases between the two ends.